In this sample, the clone carrying this T cell receptor beta chain turned up a few times. A multiplex PCR was run with 60 Vbeta primers and 13 Jbeta primers. Profiling relied on immunoSEQ multiplex PCR, and the TCRdb table lists in-frame clones only, not all of them. The data contain 200,000 to 250,000 clones, approximately 68% of them seen just once; the ten biggest clones take up 1.5% to 2%. The data were taken from a study of cytomegalovirus exposure and HLA in healthy donors. Trimming removed 4 bases from V and 7 bases from J, with 10 bases in between. The germline CDR1 and CDR2 sequences are DFQATT and SNEGSKA (reference sequence). There are 11 residues in the CDR3.

The sequence was collected from a young woman in good health and CMV-seronegative. The chain links TRBV20-1 to TRBJ2-5, with a weak D call TRBD2 (5 bases). The sequencing input was PBMCs. The CDR3 loop is CSAKGVGTQYF. Here the CDR3 DNA reads TGCAGTGCTAAGGGAGTGGGGACCCAGTACTTC.